This record covers a single TCR beta chain. No antigen is known for it. This specimen belongs to a study of T-cell memory formation after mild COVID-19. For the study at large: TCR clusters were largely donor specific. Notes on the study in general: Clones shrinking between day 15 and 85 showed a balanced CD4/CD8 split, and those that grew later tilted toward CD4+.

TCRdb passed the 5' RACE reads through MiXCR, listing each CDR3 protein once. The top ten clones hold roughly 13% of a sample with around 27,000 distinct CDR3 sequences, just under 7.5% of them seen once. V gave up 3 bases and J gave up 2 bases; unmatched junction bases: 2. Germline lookup yields CDR1 LGHNA and CDR2 YSLEER. The CDR3 has 14 amino acids. The TCR sequence derives from an adult woman who had mild COVID-19 (a few samples of this study predate the infection). Cell type and time point are not known. The chain carries TRBV4-3 and TRBJ2-7, with TRBD1 identical over 9 bases. The sequenced material came from PBMCs or a T cell subset sorted from them (not recorded which). CDR3 protein: CASSQGQGAYEQYF. The CDR3 nucleotides read TGCGCCAGCAGCCAGGGACAGGGAGCCTACGAGCAGTACTTC.